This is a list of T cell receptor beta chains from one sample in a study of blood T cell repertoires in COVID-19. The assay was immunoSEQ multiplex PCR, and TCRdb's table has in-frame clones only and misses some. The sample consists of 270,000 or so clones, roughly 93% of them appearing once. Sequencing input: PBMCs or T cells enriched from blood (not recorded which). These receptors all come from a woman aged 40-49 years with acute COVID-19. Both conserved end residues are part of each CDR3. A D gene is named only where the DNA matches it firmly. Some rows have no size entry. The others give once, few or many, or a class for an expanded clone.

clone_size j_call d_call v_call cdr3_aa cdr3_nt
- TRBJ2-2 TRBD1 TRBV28 CASSGQVLFANTGELFF TGTGCCAGCAGTGGACAGGTGCTATTTGCGAACACCGGGGAGCTGTTTTTT
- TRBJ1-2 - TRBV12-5 CASGLSIGVSFYGYTF TGTGCTAGTGGTTTGTCTATCGGGGTGTCCTTCTACGGCTACACCTTC
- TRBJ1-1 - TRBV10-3 CAIGRGGADVNTEAFF TGTGCCATCGGGAGGGGAGGTGCCGACGTGAACACTGAAGCTTTCTTT
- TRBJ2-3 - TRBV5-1 CASSLEWGSSTDTQYF TGCGCCAGCAGCTTGGAATGGGGCAGTAGCACAGATACGCAGTATTTT
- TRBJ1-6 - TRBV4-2 CASSHLNQRESPLHF TGTGCCAGCAGCCATCTGAACCAGAGGGAATCACCCCTCCACTTT
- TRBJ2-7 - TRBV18 CASSKPGGKNEQYF TGTGCCAGCTCAAAACCTGGGGGGAAGAACGAGCAGTACTTC
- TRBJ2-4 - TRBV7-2 CASSYRVLGAGEAKNIQYF TGTGCCAGCAGTTATAGGGTGTTAGGTGCAGGGGAGGCCAAAAACATTCAGTACTTC
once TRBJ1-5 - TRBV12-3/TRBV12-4 CASSLRGIQPQHF TGTGCCAGCAGCCTCAGGGGCATACAGCCCCAGCATTTT
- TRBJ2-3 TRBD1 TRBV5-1 CASSPQGRTDTQYF TGCGCCAGCAGCCCACAGGGGCGCACAGATACGCAGTATTTT
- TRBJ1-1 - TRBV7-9 CASSPATVAPEAFF TGTGCCAGCAGCCCAGCTACGGTAGCGCCTGAAGCTTTCTTT
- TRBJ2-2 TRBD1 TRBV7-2 CASSMGTGKLGELFF TGTGCCAGCAGCATGGGGACAGGGAAGCTCGGGGAGCTGTTTTTT
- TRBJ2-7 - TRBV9 CASSVETGGRGEQYF TGTGCCAGCAGCGTAGAGACTGGGGGCCGGGGAGAGCAGTACTTC
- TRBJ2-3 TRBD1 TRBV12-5 CASGLATGVTDTQYF TGTGCTAGTGGTTTGGCGACAGGGGTAACAGATACGCAGTATTTT
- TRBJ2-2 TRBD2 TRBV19 CASRRAGGRNGELFF TGTGCCAGTAGGCGAGCGGGGGGGCGTAACGGGGAGCTGTTTTTT
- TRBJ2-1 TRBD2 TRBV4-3 CASSQEVTSGRAMGNEQFF TGCGCCAGCAGCCAAGAAGTTACTAGCGGGAGGGCCATGGGGAATGAGCAGTTCTTC
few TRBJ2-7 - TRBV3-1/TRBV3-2 CASSHLRSYEQYF TGTGCCAGCAGCCACCTGAGGAGCTACGAGCAGTACTTC
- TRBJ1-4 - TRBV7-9 CASSSTRTFNEKLFF TGTGCCAGCAGCTCTACAAGGACTTTTAATGAAAAACTGTTTTTT
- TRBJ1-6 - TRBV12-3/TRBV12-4 CASSPSARTLHF TGTGCCAGCAGTCCATCCGCCAGGACCCTCCACTTT
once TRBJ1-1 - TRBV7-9 CASTPAAGTEAFF TGTGCCAGCACCCCTGCCGCGGGCACTGAAGCTTTCTTT
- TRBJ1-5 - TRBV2 CASSGTFGYSNQPQHF TGTGCCAGCAGTGGGACATTCGGGTATAGCAATCAGCCCCAGCATTTT
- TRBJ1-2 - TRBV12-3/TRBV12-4 CASSLEGVRGYTF TGTGCCAGCAGTTTAGAGGGGGTAAGAGGCTACACCTTC
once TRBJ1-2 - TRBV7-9 CASSLVTGGYTF TGTGCCAGCAGCTTAGTAACGGGTGGCTACACCTTC
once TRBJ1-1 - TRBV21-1 CASRPDSTEAFF TGTGCCAGCAGACCGGACAGCACTGAAGCTTTCTTT
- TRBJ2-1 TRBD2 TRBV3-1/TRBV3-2 CASSQTGRGGGYNEQFF TGTGCCAGTTCCCAAACGGGTCGGGGCGGGGGTTACAATGAGCAGTTCTTC
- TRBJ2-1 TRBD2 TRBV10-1 CASSAVGQSGRANSEQFF TGCGCCAGCAGTGCAGTCGGGCAAAGCGGGAGGGCCAATAGTGAGCAGTTCTTC
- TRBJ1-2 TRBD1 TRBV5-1 CASSLGDRADGYTF TGCGCCAGCAGCTTGGGCGACAGGGCAGATGGCTACACCTTC
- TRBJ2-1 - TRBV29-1 CSVLEVRSYNEQFF TGCAGCGTCCTGGAGGTACGCTCCTACAATGAGCAGTTCTTC
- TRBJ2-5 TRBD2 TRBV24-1 CATSDWTGTSGGGETQYF TGTGCCACCAGTGATTGGACCGGGACTAGCGGAGGAGGAGAGACCCAGTACTTC
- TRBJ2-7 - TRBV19 CASSMGGTGTYEQYF TGTGCCAGTAGTATGGGAGGGACAGGTACCTACGAGCAGTACTTC
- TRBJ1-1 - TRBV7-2 CASSYRDPNTEAFF TGTGCCAGCAGTTACAGGGACCCCAACACTGAAGCTTTCTTT
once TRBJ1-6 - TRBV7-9 CASSLLGAGKHSPLHF TGTGCCAGCAGCTTACTAGGGGCAGGAAAGCATTCACCCCTCCACTTT
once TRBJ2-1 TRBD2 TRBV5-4 CASSLGLAGGNEQFF TGTGCCAGCAGCTTGGGACTAGCGGGAGGCAATGAGCAGTTCTTC
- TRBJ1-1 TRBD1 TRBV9 CASSLDYRGRTEAFF TGTGCCAGCAGCCTAGATTACAGGGGGCGAACTGAAGCTTTCTTT
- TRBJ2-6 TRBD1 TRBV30 CAWNSGTVPLGANVLTF TGTGCCTGGAATTCGGGGACAGTACCTTTGGGGGCCAACGTCCTGACTTTC
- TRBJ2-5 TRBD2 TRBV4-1 CASSLSGTGGGETQYF TGCGCCAGCAGCCTTTCCGGGACCGGGGGAGGGGAGACCCAGTACTTC
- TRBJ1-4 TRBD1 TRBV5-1 CASSPRTGNNEKLFF TGCGCCAGCAGCCCCAGGACAGGAAATAATGAAAAACTGTTTTTT
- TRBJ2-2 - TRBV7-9 CASSPWAPGELFF TGTGCCAGCAGCCCATGGGCCCCCGGGGAGCTGTTTTTT
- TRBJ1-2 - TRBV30 CAWSLNYGYTF TGTGCCTGGAGCTTGAACTATGGCTACACCTTC
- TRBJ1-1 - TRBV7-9 CASSLDFLGGAFF TGTGCCAGCAGCTTAGACTTTTTAGGAGGGGCTTTCTTT
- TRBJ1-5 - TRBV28 CASLGGGNQPQHF TGTGCCAGCCTAGGGGGAGGCAATCAGCCCCAGCATTTT
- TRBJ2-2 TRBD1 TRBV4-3 CASSQHGSTGGNTGELFF TGCGCCAGCAGCCAACACGGGTCGACAGGGGGCAACACCGGGGAGCTGTTTTTT
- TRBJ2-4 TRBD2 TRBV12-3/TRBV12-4 CASLLAGANIQYF TGTGCCAGCCTCCTAGCGGGAGCGAACATTCAGTACTTC
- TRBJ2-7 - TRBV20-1 CSATVSHEQYF TGCAGTGCTACAGTTTCCCACGAGCAGTACTTC
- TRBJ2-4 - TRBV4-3 CASSQDRLPARDIQYF TGCGCCAGCAGCCAAGATCGCCTACCCGCCAGGGACATTCAGTACTTC
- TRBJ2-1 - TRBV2 CASSGIFLAREQFF TGTGCCAGCAGCGGTATCTTTCTAGCACGTGAGCAGTTCTTC
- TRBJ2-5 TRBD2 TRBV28 CASSVSGSRQTQYF TGTGCCAGCAGTGTTAGCGGGAGCAGACAGACCCAGTACTTC
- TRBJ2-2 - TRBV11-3 CASSLPNTGELFF TGTGCCAGCAGCTTACCTAACACCGGGGAGCTGTTTTTT
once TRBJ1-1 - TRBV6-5 CASRGGIEAFF TGTGCCAGCAGAGGAGGCATTGAAGCTTTCTTT
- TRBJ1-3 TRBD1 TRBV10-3 CAISGTGNSGNTIYF TGTGCCATCAGTGGGACAGGCAACTCTGGAAACACCATATATTTT
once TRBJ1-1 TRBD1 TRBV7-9 CASSLGRTGTSTEAFF TGTGCCAGCAGCTTAGGGAGGACAGGGACATCCACTGAAGCTTTCTTT
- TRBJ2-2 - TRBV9 CASSDGLKNTGELFF TGTGCCAGCAGCGACGGACTAAAAAACACCGGGGAGCTGTTTTTT
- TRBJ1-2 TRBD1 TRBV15 CATSRDLRQGDGYTF TGTGCCACCAGCAGAGATTTGCGTCAGGGGGATGGCTACACCTTC
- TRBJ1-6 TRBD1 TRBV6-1 CASSEVGTGFHF TGTGCCAGCAGTGAAGTAGGGACAGGGTTCCACTTT
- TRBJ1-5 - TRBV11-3 CASSLGYSGGDFQPQHF TGTGCCAGCAGCTTAGGGTATTCGGGGGGAGATTTTCAGCCCCAGCATTTT
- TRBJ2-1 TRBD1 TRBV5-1 CASSFQGANSYNEQFF TGCGCCAGCAGCTTCCAGGGGGCGAACTCCTACAATGAGCAGTTCTTC
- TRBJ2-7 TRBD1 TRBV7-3 CASSLTGTGGLYEQYF TGTGCCAGCAGCTTAACAGGGACAGGGGGGCTATACGAGCAGTACTTC
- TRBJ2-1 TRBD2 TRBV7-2 CASSRGGGGVNEQFF TGTGCCAGCAGCCGCGGAGGCGGGGGGGTCAATGAGCAGTTCTTC